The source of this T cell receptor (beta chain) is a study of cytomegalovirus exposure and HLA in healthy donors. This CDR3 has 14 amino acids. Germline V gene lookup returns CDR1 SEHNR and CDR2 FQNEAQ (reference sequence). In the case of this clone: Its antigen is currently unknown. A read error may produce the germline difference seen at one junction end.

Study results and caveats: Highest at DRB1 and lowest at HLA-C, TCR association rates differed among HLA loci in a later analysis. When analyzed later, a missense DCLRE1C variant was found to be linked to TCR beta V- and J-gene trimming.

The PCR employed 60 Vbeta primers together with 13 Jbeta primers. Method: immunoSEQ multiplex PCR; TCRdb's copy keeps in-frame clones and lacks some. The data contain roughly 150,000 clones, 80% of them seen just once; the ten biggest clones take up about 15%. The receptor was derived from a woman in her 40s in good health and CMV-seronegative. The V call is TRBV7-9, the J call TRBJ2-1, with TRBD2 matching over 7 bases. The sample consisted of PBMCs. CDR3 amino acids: CSSSFGGSVNEQFF. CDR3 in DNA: TGTTCCAGCAGCTTCGGCGGGAGTGTGAATGAGCAGTTCTTC.